This record concerns one T cell receptor beta chain sequence. A much bigger clone sits one base away, suggesting this may be a read error. This sample was taken from a study of T cells in Graves' hyperthyroidism and ophthalmopathy. For the study at large: Sampling of peripheral blood happened at initial diagnosis, prior to any treatment.

TCR beta CDR3 region amplification was performed from RNA transcripts. An initial round of RT-PCR targeting the TCR CDR3 relied on the HTBI primer set. TCRdb re-derived calls from the multiplex PCR reads in MiXCR, one entry per CDR3 protein. The table has about 200,000 distinct CDR3 sequences, about a sixth seen once. What was sequenced was blood. The sequence came from a woman aged 50 to 65 with Graves' hyperthyroidism.

CDR3 sequence reads: CSARGAGGLNERFF. CDR3 nucleotides: TGCAGTGCTAGGGGAGCGGGAGGGCTCAATGAGCGGTTCTTC. The chain is built from TRBV20-1 and TRBJ2-1, with TRBD2 matching over 10 bases. This CDR3 comprises 14 residues. The germline gives CDR1 DFQATT, CDR2 SNEGSKA (reference sequence).